This T cell receptor beta chain was documented in a study of neurological immune-mediated disorders. This clonotype was counted ten times or more. 5'RACE with 10-nucleotide random UMIs produced the cDNA. TCRdb called the 5' RACE reads again in MiXCR, with one record for every CDR3 protein. Altogether 31,000 or so distinct CDR3 sequences are present, about an eighth being singletons, with the ten largest covering approximately 5.4%. The time point is: technical triplicate 2. The length of the CDR3 is 15 residues. Germline trimming cut 1 base from V and 6 bases from J; bases unmatched to any gene: 9. Germline CDR1 DFQATT, CDR2 SNEGSKA (reference sequence).

Sequenced material: CD4+ T cells from blood. This TCR came from a female donor with HTLV-1-associated myelopathy (HAM/TSP). The chain links TRBV20-1 to TRBJ2-3, with 8 bases matching TRBD2. The CDR3 DNA reads TGCAGTGCTAGAGTTGCCGGGAGGGGGGGGGATACGCAGTATTTT. Protein: CSARVAGRGGDTQYF.